The T cell receptor beta chain under discussion was sequenced for a study of OX40 agonist ivuxolimab in advanced cancers. Looking at the study overall: Dose-escalation cases comprised hepatocellular carcinoma, melanoma, renal cell or head and neck cancer.

Comments on this clone: The antigen is unknown. Other DNA sequences from this sample encode an identical CDR3 as well.

Repertoires were generated with immunoSEQ multiplex PCR, while TCRdb's copy carries only in-frame clones and drops some. The table has 65,000 to 80,000 clones, 93% seen once. Findings and limits, study-wide: Average numbers of expanded clones were greater in CD8+ T cells than in CD4+.

CDR3 length: 14 residues. V lost 6 bases and J lost 1, with 10 bases in between. Germline loops: CDR1 MNHEY, CDR2 SMNVEV (reference sequence). The source was CD4+ or CD8+ T cells sorted from blood, collected in a trial of the OX40 agonist ivuxolimab. This sequence originates from an adult with an advanced solid tumor such as melanoma, head and neck, liver or kidney cancer. The rearrangement joins TRBV27 to TRBJ2-1; possible D gene TRBD2, 7 bases. The DNA for the CDR3 is TGTGCCAGCAGCAAGGGGGGGTCCTACAATGAGCAGTTCTTC. Encoded protein: CASSKGGSYNEQFF.